Presented here are 31 T cell receptor beta chains from one specimen sequenced in a study of blood T cells in healthy people across ages. The authors ran a second PCR of about 7 to 12 cycles using a sample-barcoded 5' primer and a J-beta primer mix. Each CDR3 protein gets one entry after TCRdb re-called the 5' RACE reads with MiXCR. The sample records 980,000 or so distinct CDR3 sequences, about 44% being singletons. Sample: blood. The receptors shown here come from a man between 25 and 39 years old in good health.

The chain links TRBV2 to TRBJ1-2; a weak D match, TRBD1 (5 bases). V lost 4 bases and J 6 bases, leaving 12 bases between the germline ends. This CDR3 comprises 13 residues. Per the germline V gene, CDR1 is SNHLY and CDR2 is FYNNEI. CDR3 residues: CASSVSGLDGYTF. CDR3 coding DNA: TGTGCCAGCAGTGTCTCAGGGCTGGATGGCTACACCTTC.

The chain couples TRBV20-1 to TRBJ1-2; the D gene is possibly TRBD1 (5 bases). The V and J ends lost 5 bases and 1 base respectively, with 11 bases between them. CDR1 is DFQATT, CDR2 SNEGSKA, per germline (reference sequence). CDR3 length: 13 residues. The CDR3 sequence is CSARDLSNYGYTF. CDR3 in DNA: TGCAGTGCTCGGGACCTCAGTAACTATGGCTACACCTTC.

This clonotype has more than one count but fewer than ten. The chain recombines TRBV24-1 with TRBJ2-1; tentative D call: TRBD2 (6 bases). The germline gives CDR1 KGHDR, CDR2 SFDVKD. Trimming stripped 4 bases from V and 5 bases from J, with 11 bases between. This CDR3 has 14 residues. The CDR3 DNA follows: TGTGCCACCAGTGACCCGGGGGAGAACAATGAGCAGTTCTTC. Amino acid sequence: CATSDPGENNEQFF.

The chain recombines TRBV7-2 with TRBJ2-1; the D gene is possibly TRBD2 (6 bases). This CDR3 spans 15 amino acids. CDR1 is SGHTA and CDR2 is FQGNSA in the germline V gene. Trimming shortened V by 5 bases and J by 2 bases, and 13 bases separated the two germline ends. CDR3 nucleotides: TGTGCCAGCAGCCCTGAGGCTAGCGCCTACAATGAGCAGTTCTTC. Amino acids: CASSPEASAYNEQFF.

Only a few counts were recorded for this clonotype. The chain recombines TRBV29-1 with TRBJ2-3; 8 nucleotides agree with TRBD1. V dropped 6 bases and J dropped 0; count of bases not matched to a gene: 8. The germline CDR1 and CDR2 sequences are SQVTM and ANQGSEA. CDR3 size: 15 residues. In nucleotides, the CDR3 is TGCAGCGTGAACCGGGACAGGAGTAGCACAGATACGCAGTATTTT. Its protein is CSVNRDRSSTDTQYF.

The chain links TRBV6-5 to TRBJ2-5; 9 bases fit TRBD1. Looked up from germline, CDR1 is MNHEY and CDR2 is SVGAGI. Losses at the gene ends were 4 bases for V and 5 bases for J; bases not matched to a gene: 5. The CDR3 runs 14 residues. The CDR3 DNA reads TGTGCCAGCAGTTGGGACAGGGCCCGCGAGACCCAGTACTTC. Protein sequence: CASSWDRARETQYF.

The chain combines TRBV7-2 with TRBJ2-7; no definite D call. CDR1 is SGHTA and CDR2 is FQGNSA in the germline V gene. CDR3 length equals 14 residues. The ends were cut back, 1 base at V and 4 bases at J, with 11 bases in the middle. The CDR3 region is CASSLGTVKYEQYF. CDR3 DNA sequence: TGTGCCAGCAGCTTAGGGACCGTAAAATACGAGCAGTACTTC.

The J gene is TRBJ2-1, the V gene TRBV11-2; D tentatively fits TRBD1 or TRBD2 (6 bases each). Trimming cost V 5 bases and J 3 bases, with 17 bases left between them. The CDR3 sequence is 16 residues long. Germline V gene lookup returns CDR1 SGHAT and CDR2 FQNNGV. The CDR3 DNA sequence: TGTGCCAGCAGCCCAAGAAGGGGGGCCTTCTACAATGAGCAGTTCTTC. The encoded protein is CASSPRRGAFYNEQFF.

Only a few counts were recorded for this clonotype. This chain links TRBV10-3 with TRBJ2-1; possible D gene TRBD2, 5 bases. CDR1 ENHRY and CDR2 SYGVKD come from the germline V gene. V dropped 6 bases and J dropped 7 bases, with 7 bases sitting between them. CDR3 size: 11 residues. CDR3 protein: CAISRGNEQFF. Written as DNA, the CDR3 is TGTGCCATCAGCCGAGGGAATGAGCAGTTCTTC.

The chain couples TRBV4-2 to TRBJ2-1, with TRBD1 as a possible D gene (6 bases). CDR1 is LGHNA and CDR2 is YNFKEQ in the germline V gene. V was shortened by 1 base and J by 7 bases, with 8 bases between the two germline ends. The CDR3 has 13 residues. The chain's CDR3 is CASSQATGNEQFF. The CDR3 nucleotides read TGTGCCAGCAGCCAAGCCACAGGGAATGAGCAGTTCTTC.

The DNA for the CDR3 is TGCAGTGCTGCTCAGGGTGCTGGAAGCTCCTACGAGCAGTACTTC. Protein: CSAAQGAGSSYEQYF. V and J are TRBV20-1 and TRBJ2-7; TRBD1 is a possible D gene (5 bases). This CDR3 has 15 amino acids. CDR1 DFQATT and CDR2 SNEGSKA come from the germline V gene (reference sequence). V was trimmed by 5 bases and J by 0 bases, leaving 17 bases between them.

For the CDR3, the DNA is TGCAGTGCTGGACAGGGGTTACAGCCCCAGCATTTT. It codes for CSAGQGLQPQHF. This chain links TRBV20-1 with TRBJ1-5; 9 bases agree with TRBD1. Trimming removed 5 bases from V and 7 bases from J; junction bases left unmatched: 3. CDR3 length: 12 amino acids. Germline V gene lookup returns CDR1 DFQATT and CDR2 SNEGSKA (reference sequence).

The chain links TRBV7-9 to TRBJ2-3, with a possible D match to TRBD2 (7 bases). The germline V and J ends were trimmed by 5 bases and 6 bases, with 24 bases remaining between them. Germline loops: CDR1 SEHNR, CDR2 FQNEAQ (reference sequence). The CDR3 is made up of 17 amino acids. The CDR3: CASSRFGEGGDLDTQYF. In DNA form, the CDR3 reads TGTGCCAGCAGCCGATTCGGTGAGGGGGGGGATTTGGATACGCAGTATTTT.

This clonotype was found once. CDR3 amino acids: CASQGSWREQYF. The CDR3 DNA reads TGTGCCAGCCAAGGTAGTTGGCGTGAGCAGTACTTC. The rearrangement joins TRBV25-1 to TRBJ2-4; D gene ambiguous. Per germline, CDR1 MGHDK and CDR2 SYGVNS. Trimming removed 8 bases at V and 13 bases at J, with 18 bases between. The CDR3 is 12 residues long.

V usage is TRBV6-5 and J usage is TRBJ1-2; possibly TRBD1 for D (6 bases). The ends were cut back, 5 bases at V and 6 bases at J, with 16 bases in the middle. This CDR3 is 14 amino acids long. CDR1 MNHEY and CDR2 SVGAGI come from the germline V gene. The CDR3 DNA reads TGTGCCAGCAGTCCTCTAGGGGGGTTCAATGGCTACACCTTC. It encodes CASSPLGGFNGYTF.

This clonotype occurred once. The rearrangement uses TRBV6-2 or TRBV6-3 and TRBJ2-5, with a tentative D call TRBD1 (6 bases). Germline CDR1 and CDR2: MNHEY and SVGEGT. Between the trimmed V and J ends, which lost 8 bases and 3 bases, there was a span of 13 bases. The CDR3 has 13 residues. In DNA, the CDR3 is TGTGCCAGCGTGACCAGGGGTGAAGAGACCCAGTACTTC. Encoded protein: CASVTRGEETQYF.

This clonotype turned up a few times. The rearrangement uses TRBV6-2 or TRBV6-3 and TRBJ1-2; 9 nucleotides line up with TRBD1. CDR3 length: 14 amino acids. J lost 5 bases, V lost 2 bases, and 3 bases had no gene match. CDR1 MNHEY and CDR2 SVGEGT come from the germline V gene. The DNA of the CDR3 is TGTGCCAGCAGTTACCCCGGGACAGGGTATGGCTACACCTTC. Translated: CASSYPGTGYGYTF.

The J gene is TRBJ2-2, the V gene TRBV4-1; either TRBD1 or TRBD2 may fit D (6 bases each). The CDR3 totals 17 residues. V lost 3 bases and J lost 4, with 18 bases in between. The germline V gene has CDR1 MGHRA and CDR2 YSYEKL. The CDR3 DNA follows: TGCGCCAGCAGCCAGGGCCCCTCAACGGGGGCCACCGGGGAGCTGTTTTTT. It yields the protein CASSQGPSTGATGELFF.

This clonotype was seen at least ten times. This chain links TRBV25-1 with TRBJ2-3; TRBD2 agrees at 9 bases. Germline lookup yields CDR1 MGHDK and CDR2 SYGVNS. The length of the CDR3 is 16 residues. V shed 3 bases and J 2 bases; nucleotides not matched to a gene: 6. This CDR3 reads CASSDFPSGATDTQYF. CDR3 coding DNA: TGTGCCAGCAGTGATTTCCCTAGCGGGGCCACAGATACGCAGTATTTT.

The chain combines TRBV7-2 with TRBJ1-5, with D maybe TRBD1 (6 bases). The CDR3 spans 17 residues. Germline lookup yields CDR1 SGHTA and CDR2 FQGNSA. V lost 2 bases, J lost 0 bases, and 14 bases lay in between. This chain's CDR3 is CASSLRGSQGSNQPQHF. The CDR3 DNA reads as TGTGCCAGCAGCTTAAGGGGGTCCCAGGGTAGCAATCAGCCCCAGCATTTT.

Regarding this clonotype: The junction departs from germline at one end; a sequencing error may be responsible. The rearrangement uses TRBV4-1 and TRBJ1-1; perhaps TRBD1 as D (6 bases). This CDR3 contains 13 residues. Germline CDR1 MGHRA, CDR2 YSYEKL. The CDR3 DNA follows: TGCGCCAGCAGACCACAGGGTTCTACTGAAGCTTCCTTT. Its translation: CASRPQGSTEASF.

The sample holds a few counts of this clonotype. This chain joins TRBV28 and TRBJ2-7; D is uncertain. The length of the CDR3 is 16 residues. Germline V gene sequence: CDR1 MDHEN, CDR2 SYDVKM. Trimming removed 3 bases from V and 2 bases from J, with 17 bases in between. CDR3 DNA sequence: TGTGCCAGCAGTTTTCATATGCCGGGTTTACCCTACGAGCAGTACTTC. It translates to CASSFHMPGLPYEQYF.

CDR3 sequence: CASSRTGTGNGYTF. The CDR3 bases are TGTGCCAGCAGTCGGACCGGGACAGGGAACGGCTACACCTTC. V gene TRBV3-1 combines with J gene TRBJ1-2; 9 bases are a match to TRBD1. The CDR3 contains 14 residues. The germline V gene has CDR1 LGHDT and CDR2 YNNKEL (reference sequence). V lost 6 bases, J lost 8 bases, and 10 bases stayed unmatched.

The sample holds a few counts of this clonotype. The rearrangement links TRBV7-2 to TRBJ2-1; perhaps D is TRBD1 or TRBD2 (5 bases each). Germline V gives CDR1 SGHTA, CDR2 FQGNSA. CDR3 length equals 14 residues. V gave up 0 bases and J gave up 6 bases, with 9 bases separating them. For the CDR3, the DNA is TGTGCCAGCAGCTTAGCTTCAGGGAGCAATGAGCAGTTCTTC. Translating it yields CASSLASGSNEQFF.

This clonotype was recorded once. The V gene is TRBV20-1, the J gene TRBJ2-1, with 9 bases fitting TRBD2. Germline V gene lookup returns CDR1 DFQATT and CDR2 SNEGSKA (reference sequence). Losses at the gene ends were 3 bases for V and 5 bases for J; bases not matched to a gene: 5. CDR3 length: 14 residues. The CDR3 DNA follows: TGCAGTGCTAGTATCTCTAGCGGGAACAATGAGCAGTTCTTC. This encodes CSASISSGNNEQFF.

This sequence joins TRBV5-5 and TRBJ2-1; a possible D gene is TRBD1 (5 bases). The CDR3 sequence is 16 residues long. Germline CDR1 is SGHKS and CDR2 is YYEKEE (reference sequence). V lost 0 bases and J lost 4, with 14 bases in between. The CDR3: CASSLEGIPPYNEQFF. CDR3 in DNA: TGTGCCAGCAGCTTGGAGGGGATCCCACCTTACAATGAGCAGTTCTTC.

The gene calls are TRBV11-3 and TRBJ1-4; D gene ambiguous. The V gene's germline CDR1 is SGHNT and CDR2 YENEEA. This CDR3 comprises 17 residues. The V gene lost 0 bases and the J gene lost 0 bases, with 11 bases spanning the gap. DNA for the CDR3: TGTGCCAGCAGCTTAGAGTATCCGGTTGCAACTAATGAAAAACTGTTTTTT. Protein: CASSLEYPVATNEKLFF.

This clonotype was detected only a few times. V is TRBV20-1 and J is TRBJ1-2; 7 bases map to TRBD1. Germline CDR1 and CDR2: DFQATT and SNEGSKA (reference sequence). This CDR3 has 15 amino acids. Trimming removed 3 bases from V and 0 bases from J; junction bases left unmatched: 7. DNA for the CDR3: TGCAGTGCTAGGGATGGACAGGACACTAACTATGGCTACACCTTC. As protein: CSARDGQDTNYGYTF.

The V and J genes are TRBV27 and TRBJ1-5, with D hard to call. Germline-derived CDR1 and CDR2 are MNHEY and SMNVEV (reference sequence). V was trimmed by 5 bases and J by 5 bases, leaving 10 bases between them. The CDR3 spans 13 residues. The CDR3: CASSADRYQPQHF. In nucleotides, the CDR3 is TGTGCCAGCAGTGCGGACCGGTATCAGCCCCAGCATTTT.

V gene TRBV10-3 combines with J gene TRBJ2-5; D may be TRBD2 (6 bases). The V end lost 11 bases, the J end lost 5 bases, and 18 bases lay between the germline ends. CDR3 size: 13 residues. From germline, CDR1 is ENHRY and CDR2 SYGVKD. The CDR3 coding sequence is TGTGCCTCAAAAGGAGGGAGCGGGGAGACCCAGTACTTC. Encoded protein: CASKGGSGETQYF.

The genes are TRBV5-1 and TRBJ1-1; D not certain. With 4 bases removed from V and 7 bases from J, the gap between germline ends came to 17 bases. Germline CDR1 is SGHRS and CDR2 is YFSETQ. The CDR3 has 14 amino acids. The chain's CDR3 is CASSDGAVSLEAFF. CDR3 in DNA: TGCGCCAGCAGCGACGGAGCTGTCTCCCTTGAAGCTTTCTTT.